This TCR beta chain stems from a study of blood T cell repertoires in COVID-19. Background on the study: From the United States, Italy and Spain came samples of acute and convalescent COVID-19. The cDNA or gDNA used as material had been derived from T cells, B-cell-depleted T cells, or PBMCs.

Germline CDR1 and CDR2: SGHNT and YYREEE (reference sequence). Trimming left V 3 bases short and J 5 bases short, with 20 bases between. CDR3 size: 16 residues. Per the original methods: From reference gene primer amplification, estimates of nucleated cell counts were derived. Data came from immunoSEQ multiplex PCR; TCRdb stores just in-frame clones and leaves some out. From that table come the V and J calls and clone size; the DNA was used to work out D and trimming. The top ten hold 2.7% of the sample, which has approximately 200,000 clones, 88% seen once. The origin of this receptor is a woman aged 60-75 years with acute or convalescent COVID-19. J is TRBJ1-1 and V is TRBV5-4; tentatively, D is TRBD1 (6 bases). Source material: peripheral blood. Written as DNA, the CDR3 is TGTGCCAGCAGCTCGCCTTCCGGGGGGCTATGGACTGAAGCTTTCTTT. The encoded protein is CASSSPSGGLWTEAFF.